These 13 T cell receptor beta chains were all obtained from the same sample, sequenced in a study of T-cell reconstitution after alpha-beta-depleted transplantation in children listed by TCRdb under 2016. The protocol used for the library was PCR. Sequencing relied on an Illumina HiSeq 2500. TCR libraries were prepared with molecular barcoding, using unique molecular identifiers to normalize TCRbeta repertoire quantification. Clones were called with MiXCR by TCRdb after fastp trimmed the public reads at Q25, and only in-frame beta chains were retained. CDR3 protein sequences are deduplicated, and each keeps its most common genes and DNA. The table for this sample lists around 360,000 distinct CDR3 sequences; around a tenth of them were counted only once. Of the sample, 2% to 2.5% falls within the top ten clones. This material consisted of PBMCs from the stem cell graft donor, taken from the stem cell graft. The receptors here all came from a human donor who donated a stem cell graft to a child with acute lymphoblastic leukemia.

This clonotype was detected a few times. The chain carries TRBV18 and TRBJ2-4; D possibly matches TRBD1 or TRBD2 (5 bases each). The V and J ends lost 6 bases and 8 bases respectively, with 17 bases between them. The CDR3 is 14 residues long. CDR1 and CDR2 (germline): KGHSH, LQKENI. The CDR3 DNA follows: TGTGCCAGCTCCCCAAGGGGACCAACCGACATTCAGTACTTC. Translation gives CASSPRGPTDIQYF.

This clonotype showed up many times. The chain uses TRBV5-1 and TRBJ2-2; D is undetermined. The CDR3 is 13 amino acids. Germline V CDR1 and CDR2: SGHRS, YFSETQ. Trimming removed 2 bases from V and 7 bases from J, with 9 bases in between. CDR3 DNA sequence: TGCGCCAGCAGCTTATCGACGGGCGGGGAGCTGTTTTTT. Translating it yields CASSLSTGGELFF. The full variable domain, rest sourced from reference TRBV5-1 and TRBJ2-2, is KAGVTQTPRYLIKTRGQQVTLSCSPISGHRSVSWYQQTPGQGLQFLFEYFSETQRNKGNFPGRFSGRQFSNSRSEMNVSTLELGDSALYLCASSLSTGGELFFGEGSRLTVL.

A few counts support this clonotype. The chain has TRBV28 and TRBJ2-7; D unclear. The V gene's germline CDR1 is MDHEN and CDR2 SYDVKM. Trimming left V 2 bases short and J 3 bases short, with 5 bases between. The CDR3 is 12 residues long. The CDR3 region has the DNA TGTGCCAGCAGTTTAACCAACTACGAGCAGTACTTC. It translates to CASSLTNYEQYF. Full variable domain (remainder filled in from reference TRBV28 and TRBJ2-7): DVKVTQSSRYLVKRTGEKVFLECVQDMDHENMFWYRQDPGLGLRLIYFSYDVKMKEKGDIPEGYSVSREKKERFSLILESASTNQTSMYLCASSLTNYEQYFGPGTRLTVT.

This clonotype turned up a few times. The chain uses TRBV4-3 and TRBJ2-1; D gene uncertain. Germline CDR1 and CDR2: LGHNA and YSLEER. Trimming shortened V by 0 bases and J by 10 bases, and 13 bases separated the two germline ends. The CDR3 spans 14 residues. CDR3 protein: CASSQDQMVREQFF. DNA for the CDR3: TGCGCCAGCAGCCAAGATCAAATGGTCAGAGAGCAGTTCTTC.

This clonotype was detected ten times or more. V usage is TRBV20-1 and J usage is TRBJ2-7; unclear D gene. The CDR3 length is 12 residues. V was cut by 5 bases and J by 4 bases, with 12 bases left in between. The V gene's germline CDR1 is DFQATT and CDR2 SNEGSKA (reference sequence). Here the CDR3 DNA reads TGCAGTGCTGAGATGGTTGGTTACGAGCAGTACTTC. Translation gives CSAEMVGYEQYF.

This clonotype turned up a few times. The V and J genes are TRBV5-1 and TRBJ2-3, with TRBD1 matching over 7 bases. The junction had 16 bases not matched to a gene; V was cut back by 4 bases and J by 5 bases. CDR3 size: 17 residues. The germline V gene encodes CDR1 SGHRS and CDR2 YFSETQ. The CDR3 nucleotides read TGCGCCAGCAGCCTAACCTTGACAGGGACGGTTCGAGATACGCAGTATTTT. The encoded protein is CASSLTLTGTVRDTQYF.

V usage is TRBV5-1 and J usage is TRBJ2-2; the D is unclear. V lost 7 bases and J lost 2, with 12 bases in between. This CDR3 contains 14 residues. Germline V CDR1 and CDR2: SGHRS, YFSETQ. The DNA of the CDR3 is TGCGCCAGCGGAAATACCCTAAACACCGGGGAGCTGTTTTTT. It encodes CASGNTLNTGELFF.

This clonotype was observed a few times. The chain has TRBV7-2 and TRBJ2-5, with D unresolved. Trimming took 5 bases from V and 7 from J, leaving 20 bases between them. The germline gives CDR1 SGHTA, CDR2 FQGNSA. CDR3 length: 15 residues. CDR3 nucleotide sequence: TGTGCCAGCAGCCTCGGGCACAGCCCCCATGGGACCCAGTACTTC. Its protein is CASSLGHSPHGTQYF.

The rearrangement joins TRBV7-2 to TRBJ1-1; 9 bases are shared with TRBD1. Per the germline V gene, CDR1 is SGHTA and CDR2 is FQGNSA. The CDR3 is 17 residues long. V shed 3 bases and J 4 bases; nucleotides not matched to a gene: 12. In nucleotides, the CDR3 is TGTGCCAGCAGCTTTAGTCTGACAGGGGGAAGTGGCACTGAAGCTTTCTTT. It is translated as CASSFSLTGGSGTEAFF. The variable domain in full, completed from reference TRBV7-2 and TRBJ1-1, reads GAGVSQSPSNKVTEKGKDVELRCDPISGHTALYWYRQSLGQGLEFLIYFQGNSAPDKSGLPSDRFSAERTGGSVSTLTIQRTQQEDSAVYLCASSFSLTGGSGTEAFFGQGTRLTVV.

In this sample, this clonotype turned up many times. The CDR3 loop reads CASSQEEIAGDEQFF. The CDR3 bases are TGCGCCAGCAGCCAAGAAGAGATAGCGGGGGATGAGCAGTTCTTC. The gene calls are TRBV4-1 and TRBJ2-1, with 9 positions matching TRBD2. V was clipped by 0 bases and J by 8 bases; unmatched bases: 5. The CDR3 is 15 amino acids. Germline loops: CDR1 MGHRA, CDR2 YSYEKL.

The chain has TRBV7-8 and TRBJ2-7; 11 bases agree with TRBD1. The CDR3 runs 15 residues. The V gene end was trimmed by 6 bases and the J gene end by 3 bases; junction bases not matched to a gene: 7. Germline V gene sequence: CDR1 SGHVS, CDR2 FQNEAQ. The CDR3 spells CASRPTGTGGYEQYF. The CDR3 DNA follows: TGTGCCAGCAGGCCGACCGGGACAGGGGGCTACGAGCAGTACTTC.

This clonotype was detected only a few times. The chain joins TRBV5-1 to TRBJ2-7, with 7 nucleotides matching TRBD1. Germline CDR1 SGHRS, CDR2 YFSETQ. V was pared by 3 bases and J by 0 bases, with 6 bases of the junction left unmatched. The length of the CDR3 is 15 residues. The CDR3 sequence is CASSYEGAYSYEQYF. The CDR3 bases are TGCGCCAGCAGCTATGAGGGGGCGTACTCCTACGAGCAGTACTTC.

The V gene is TRBV7-6, the J gene TRBJ2-3, with unresolved D. V gave up 1 base and J gave up 6 bases, with 8 bases separating them. CDR1 and CDR2 (germline): SGHVS, FNYEAQ. This CDR3 has 13 amino acids. The CDR3 is CASSLGDWDTQYF. DNA for the CDR3: TGTGCCAGCAGCTTAGGTGACTGGGATACGCAGTATTTT.